The rows below give T cell receptor beta chains drawn from one sample of a study of T cell responses to AZD1222 COVID-19 vaccine. TCRdb keeps only in-frame clones here, not all; method: immunoSEQ multiplex PCR. Here the sample spans roughly 150,000 clones, over 80% being singletons. The sequenced sample was peripheral blood, obtained 28 days after the second AZD1222 dose. The receptors were gathered from an adult who received the AZD1222 COVID-19 vaccine. The CDR3 runs from the conserved cysteine through the conserved F or W. A D gene is named only where the DNA matches it firmly. Size is omitted from some rows. Given values are once, few, many or a class for expanded clones.

cdr3_length,j_call,clone_size,d_call,v_call,cdr3_aa,cdr3_nt
15,TRBJ2-7,.,TRBD2,TRBV19,CASRDSGSSSYEQYF,TGTGCCAGTAGGGATAGCGGGAGTAGCTCCTACGAGCAGTACTTC
13,TRBJ1-2,.,TRBD1,TRBV27,CASHTRGLDGYTF,TGTGCCAGCCATACCAGGGGGCTGGATGGCTACACCTTC
15,TRBJ2-7,.,TRBD2,TRBV10-2,CASSEAGGSSYEQYF,TGCGCCAGCAGTGAAGCGGGAGGTAGTTCCTACGAGCAGTACTTC
15,TRBJ1-1,.,.,TRBV4-2,CASSEQAARDTEAFF,TGTGCCAGCAGCGAACAGGCGGCCCGCGACACTGAAGCTTTCTTT
19,TRBJ1-4,.,.,TRBV3-1/TRBV3-2,CASSQYPLDRYATNEKLFF,TGTGCCAGCAGCCAATATCCTTTGGACAGATATGCAACTAATGAAAAACTGTTTTTT
17,TRBJ1-2,.,.,TRBV11-2,CASSLGIGRGRGYGYTF,TGTGCCAGCAGCTTAGGGATAGGGCGGGGGCGAGGTTATGGCTACACCTTC
13,TRBJ1-4,.,TRBD1,TRBV2,CASRIGQGEKLFF,TGTGCCAGCAGGATCGGACAGGGAGAAAAACTGTTTTTT
15,TRBJ2-1,.,TRBD1,TRBV6-5,CASRTRDRGFNEQFF,TGTGCCAGCAGGACCCGGGACAGAGGGTTCAATGAGCAGTTCTTC
11,TRBJ1-2,.,.,TRBV18,CASSLDLGRTF,TGTGCCAGCTCACTCGACCTAGGCCGCACCTTC
18,TRBJ1-2,few,.,TRBV5-6,CASSLDHERTFSINGYTF,TGTGCCAGCAGCCTGGATCATGAGCGTACATTTAGCATAAATGGCTACACCTTC
12,TRBJ1-1,.,.,TRBV19,CASSMEGTEAFF,TGTGCCAGTAGTATGGAGGGGACTGAAGCTTTCTTT
13,TRBJ1-2,.,.,TRBV6-4,CASSAPKAYGYTF,TGTGCCAGCTCGGCACCCAAGGCCTATGGCTACACCTTC
13,TRBJ1-2,few,.,TRBV9,CASSVRGGYGYTF,TGTGCCAGCAGCGTCCGGGGCGGCTATGGCTACACCTTC
15,TRBJ1-2,.,TRBD1,TRBV9,CASSPRQGDNYGYTF,TGTGCCAGCAGCCCACGACAGGGGGATAACTATGGCTACACCTTC
16,TRBJ1-6,.,.,TRBV18,CASSPAGTQLNSPLHF,TGTGCCAGCTCACCAGCCGGGACACAGCTGAATTCACCCCTCCACTTT
17,TRBJ1-5,.,TRBD1,TRBV19,CASSKGQGARAEQPQHF,TGTGCCAGTAGTAAGGGACAGGGGGCAAGGGCGGAACAGCCCCAGCATTTT
13,TRBJ1-1,.,.,TRBV7-8,CASSSGGNTEAFF,TGTGCCAGCAGCTCCGGGGGGAACACTGAAGCTTTCTTT
13,TRBJ1-2,.,TRBD1,TRBV14,CASSQGTGRGYTF,TGTGCCAGCAGCCAAGGGACAGGCCGAGGCTACACCTTC